The present T cell receptor beta chain was sequenced within a study of Ad26.COV2.S vaccination and SARS-CoV-2 variants (dated by TCRdb to the early 2020s). General notes on the study: Vaccine-arm donors were drawn from COV1001, a multicentre, randomized, double-blind, placebo-controlled phase I-IIa trial of Ad26.COV2.S in healthy adults. Ad26.COV2.S was given intramuscularly at 5x10^10 or 1x10^11 viral particles, as a single shot or as two shots 56 days apart. TCRbeta repertoire sequencing served as the tool for gauging how specific and how broad the SARS-CoV-2-reactive T cell receptors were following Ad26.COV2.S vaccination. The TCR-sequenced set comprised around 30 samples: some 20 Ad26.COV2.S vaccine recipients, 5 placebo recipients and 8 SARS-CoV-2 convalescent individuals. Participants in the trial were split at random into five groups of five each, receiving low-dose or high-dose Ad26.COV2.S once or twice, or else placebo on both occasions. Blinding of investigators to trial group allocation was maintained during experiments and outcome assessment.

TCRbeta CDR3 regions were sequenced with the immunoSEQ Assay. After extraction, genomic DNA underwent amplification by bias-controlled multiplex PCR, followed by high-throughput sequencing. The original methods were these. To quantify the absolute abundance of each unique TCRbeta CDR3 region, sequences were collapsed and filtered. T cell fraction was estimated by normalizing TCRbeta template counts to usable DNA, which was measured by amplifying reference genes present in all nucleated cells. Repertoire TCRs were annotated as SARS-CoV-2-specific by exact matching of V gene, CDR3 amino acid sequence and J gene to a known reactive TCR set. The reference SARS-CoV-2 TCR set was obtained from MIRA and was filtered for enrichment in COVID-19-positive ImmuneCODE repertoires, whereby public or cross-reactive TCRs were removed. Drawing on the MIRA antigens, annotated TCRs were analysed further at the level of specific ORF or position within ORF. Breadth was defined as annotated unique rearrangements over total unique productive rearrangements; depth was the summed frequency of those rearrangements. Two-sided Wilcoxon rank-sum tests were used to compare TCR breadth between groups. What TCRdb holds here is the immuneACCESS table cut down to in-frame rearrangements. Part of the clones is not present; checked against another copy, under half of the missing clones reflect an unresolved V gene, and the others are unexplained. The DNA gave D and trimming, while V, J and clone size come from that table. This sample gives 200,000 to 250,000 clones in total; approximately 87% of them show up just once. Of the sample, approximately 12% is held by the ten largest clones.

The label giving this sample's treatment or condition can be read as: roughly 20 received Ad26.COV2.S at low or high dose, single or two shots; 5 received placebo; per-sample allocation not given. Repertoires of vaccine and placebo recipients were sequenced from samples collected on day 63 after the first injection. Between 29 July and 7 August 2020, Cohort 1b enrolled 25 adults aged 18-55 years at one site in Boston, USA. Ad26.COV2.S was a replication-incompetent adenovirus type 26 vector that expressed a prefusion-stabilized SARS-CoV-2 spike protein derived from the original Wuhan strain. In its sample, this clone was seen once. No cognate antigen has been identified for it. Nothing much larger sits one base from this clone, and base qualities are not available. The investigation overall reported the following: Ad26.COV2.S recipients had higher spike-specific TCR breadth than placebo recipients (P = 0.0014). The study was not powered for comparison of responses between vaccine doses or regimens. After vaccination, substantial breadth of spike-specific CD8+ and CD4+ T cell responses was reported. Non-spike TCR breadth was comparable between vaccine and placebo recipients, consistent with the vaccine containing only spike. The authors noted that total T cell responses may have been underestimated by the TCR breadth and depth analyses.

The CDR3 spans 15 residues, from the cysteine through the phenylalanine. Only the CDR3 DNA stays, 45 bases, in frame from base 1. CDR1 and CDR2, looked up from the germline V gene (reference sequence), are MNHNY and SVGAGI. The junction carries 7 bases between V and J, which are trimmed by 2 bases and 0 bases respectively. The origin of this receptor is a person aged 18 to 59 who received the Ad26.COV2.S COVID-19 vaccine or a placebo. The source was peripheral blood, collected in a trial of Ad26.COV2.S vaccine versus placebo. The chain couples TRBV6-6 to TRBJ2-2, with a tentative D gene TRBD1 over 5 matching bases. Read as DNA, the sequence is TGTGCCAGCAGTTACGTGACAGCGAACACCGGGGAGCTGTTTTTT. This sequence encodes CASSYVTANTGELFF.